This section outlines one T cell receptor beta chain sequence together with its context. This entry is derived from a study of cytomegalovirus exposure and HLA in healthy donors. Use of 60 Vbeta and 13 Jbeta primers characterized the PCR. Data came from immunoSEQ multiplex PCR; TCRdb stores just in-frame clones and leaves some out. The repertoire holds fewer than 150,000 clones, approximately 70% seen once, with approximately 14% in the top ten. The CDR3 is 14 amino acids. The germline V gene encodes CDR1 ENHRY and CDR2 SYGVKD. V was trimmed by 1 base and J by 5 bases, leaving 12 bases between them. This chain connects TRBV10-3 to TRBJ2-7; D possibly corresponds to TRBD1 (6 bases). This TCR was recovered from a human donor in good health. Input material: PBMCs. The CDR3 sequence: CAISEYTGLDEQYF. CDR3 DNA sequence: TGTGCCATCAGTGAGTATACAGGGTTAGACGAGCAGTACTTC.